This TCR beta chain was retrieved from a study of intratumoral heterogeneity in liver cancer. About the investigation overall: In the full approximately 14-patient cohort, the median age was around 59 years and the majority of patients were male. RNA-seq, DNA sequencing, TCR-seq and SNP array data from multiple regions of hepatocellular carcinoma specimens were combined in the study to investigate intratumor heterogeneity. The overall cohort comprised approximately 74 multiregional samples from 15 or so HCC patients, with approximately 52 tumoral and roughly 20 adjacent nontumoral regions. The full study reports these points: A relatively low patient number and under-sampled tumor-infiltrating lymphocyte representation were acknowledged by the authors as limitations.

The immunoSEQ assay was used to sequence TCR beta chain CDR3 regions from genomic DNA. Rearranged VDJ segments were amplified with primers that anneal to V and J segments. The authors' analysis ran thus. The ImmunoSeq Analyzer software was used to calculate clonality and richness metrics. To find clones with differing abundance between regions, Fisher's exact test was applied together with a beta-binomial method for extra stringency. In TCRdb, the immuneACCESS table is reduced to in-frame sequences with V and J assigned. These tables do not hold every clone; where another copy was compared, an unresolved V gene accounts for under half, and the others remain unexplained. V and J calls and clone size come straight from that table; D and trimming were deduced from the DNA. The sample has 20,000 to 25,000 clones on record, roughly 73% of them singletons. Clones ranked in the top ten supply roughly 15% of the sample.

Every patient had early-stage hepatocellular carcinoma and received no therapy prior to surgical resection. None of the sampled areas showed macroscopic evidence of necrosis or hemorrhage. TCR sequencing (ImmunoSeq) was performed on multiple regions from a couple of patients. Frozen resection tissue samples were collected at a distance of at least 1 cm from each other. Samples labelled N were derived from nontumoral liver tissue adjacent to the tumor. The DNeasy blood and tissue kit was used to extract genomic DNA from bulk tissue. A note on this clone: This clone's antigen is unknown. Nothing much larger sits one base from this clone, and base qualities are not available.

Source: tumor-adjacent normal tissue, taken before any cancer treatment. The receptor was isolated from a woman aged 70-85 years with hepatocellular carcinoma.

The CDR3 reads CASSGAGEPQHF. The sequence in DNA is TGTGCCAGCAGTGGGGCAGGCGAGCCCCAGCATTTT. Recombination linked TRBV7-6 to TRBJ1-5, and possibly TRBD1, on 5 matching bases. V is reduced by 6 bases and J by 8 bases, leaving a spacing of 11 bases between them. The germline V gene specifies SGHVS as CDR1 and FNYEAQ as CDR2. The CDR3 starts with the cysteine, ends with the phenylalanine, and has 12 residues. Left in the record is the CDR3 DNA by itself, 36 bases read in frame from the first base.